What follows are 3 T cell receptor beta chains derived from one specimen sequenced in a study of blood T cell repertoires in COVID-19. Repertoires were generated with immunoSEQ multiplex PCR, while TCRdb's copy carries only in-frame clones and drops some. The sample carries 250,000 or so clones, approximately 90% recorded once. Sequencing was performed on PBMCs or T cells enriched from blood (not recorded which). All receptors derive from a woman aged 25 to 39 with acute COVID-19.

This chain uses TRBV10-1 with TRBJ2-1; 9 bases line up with TRBD2. Germline assignment: CDR1 WNHNN and CDR2 SYGVQD (reference sequence). This CDR3 comprises 18 residues. V lost 4 bases to trimming and J lost 2 bases; unmatched junction nucleotides: 12. The CDR3, as DNA: TGCGCCAGCAGTGGAAATAGAGGGCTAGCGGGAACCTACAATGAGCAGTTCTTC. Its translation: CASSGNRGLAGTYNEQFF.

The CDR3 sequence is CASSIYGGSSYNEQFF. The CDR3 DNA reads as TGTGCCAGCTCAATTTACGGGGGGAGCTCCTACAATGAGCAGTTCTTC. The chain carries TRBV18 and TRBJ2-1; TRBD2 matches 7 bases. Germline assignment: CDR1 KGHSH and CDR2 LQKENI. V lost 5 bases to trimming and J lost 0 bases; unmatched junction nucleotides: 7. CDR3 length: 16 residues.

The chain uses TRBV2 and TRBJ1-5; a possible D gene is TRBD1 (6 bases). The germline gives CDR1 SNHLY, CDR2 FYNNEI. The CDR3 is 16 amino acids. V lost 4 bases to trimming and J lost 0 bases, with 13 bases between them. CDR3 in amino acids: CASSAPGDVSNQPQHF. CDR3 nucleotide sequence: TGTGCCAGCAGTGCCCCAGGGGATGTTAGCAATCAGCCCCAGCATTTT.